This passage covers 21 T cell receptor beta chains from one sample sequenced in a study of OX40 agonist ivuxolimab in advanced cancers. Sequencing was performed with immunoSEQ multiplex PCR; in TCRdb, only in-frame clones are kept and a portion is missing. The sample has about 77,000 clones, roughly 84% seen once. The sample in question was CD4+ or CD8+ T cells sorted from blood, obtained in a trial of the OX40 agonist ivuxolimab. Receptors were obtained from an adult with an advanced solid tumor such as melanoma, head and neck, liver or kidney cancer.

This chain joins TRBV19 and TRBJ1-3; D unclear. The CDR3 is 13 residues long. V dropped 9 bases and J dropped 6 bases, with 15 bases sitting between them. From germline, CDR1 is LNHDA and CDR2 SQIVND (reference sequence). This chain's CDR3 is CASLPNAENTIYF. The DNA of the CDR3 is TGTGCCAGCCTACCAAATGCCGAAAACACCATATATTTT.

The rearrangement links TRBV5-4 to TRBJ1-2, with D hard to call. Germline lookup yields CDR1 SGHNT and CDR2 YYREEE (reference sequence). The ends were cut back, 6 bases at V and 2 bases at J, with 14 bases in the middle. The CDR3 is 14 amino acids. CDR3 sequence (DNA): TGTGCCAGCATCCCAGATGATCCCAACTATGGCTACACCTTC. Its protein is CASIPDDPNYGYTF.

The chain's CDR3 is CASLAGGLYNEQFF. CDR3 in DNA: TGCGCCAGCTTAGCGGGGGGGCTGTACAATGAGCAGTTCTTC. The V gene is TRBV5-1, the J gene TRBJ2-1; 11 nucleotides line up with TRBD2. The V gene end was trimmed by 7 bases and the J gene end by 4 bases; junction bases not matched to a gene: 4. Germline V lookup: CDR1 SGHRS, CDR2 YFSETQ. This CDR3 has 14 residues.

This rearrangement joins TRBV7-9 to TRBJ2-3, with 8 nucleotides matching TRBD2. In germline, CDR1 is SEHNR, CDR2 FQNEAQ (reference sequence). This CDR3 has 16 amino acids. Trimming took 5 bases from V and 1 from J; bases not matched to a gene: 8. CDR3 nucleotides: TGTGCCAGCAGCCAGACCGCGGGAGGCGGCACAGATACGCAGTATTTT. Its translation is CASSQTAGGGTDTQYF.

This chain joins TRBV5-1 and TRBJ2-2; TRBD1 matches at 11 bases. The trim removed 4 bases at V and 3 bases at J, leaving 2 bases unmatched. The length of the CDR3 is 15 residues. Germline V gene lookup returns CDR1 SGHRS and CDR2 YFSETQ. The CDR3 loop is CASSLGQGDTGELFF. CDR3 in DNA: TGCGCCAGCAGCCTGGGACAGGGGGACACCGGGGAGCTGTTTTTT.

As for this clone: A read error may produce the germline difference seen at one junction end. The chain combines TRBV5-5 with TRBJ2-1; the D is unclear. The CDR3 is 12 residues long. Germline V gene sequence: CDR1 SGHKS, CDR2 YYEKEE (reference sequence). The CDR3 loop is CASSQNYDEQFF. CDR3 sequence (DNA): TGTGCCAGCAGCCAAAACTACGATGAGCAGTTCTTC.

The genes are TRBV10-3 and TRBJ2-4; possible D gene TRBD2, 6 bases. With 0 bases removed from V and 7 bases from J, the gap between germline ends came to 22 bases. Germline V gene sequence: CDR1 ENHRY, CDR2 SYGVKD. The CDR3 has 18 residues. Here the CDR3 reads CAISESVGGLGLGNIQYF. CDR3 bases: TGTGCCATCAGTGAGTCGGTAGGAGGGCTGGGACTCGGCAACATTCAGTACTTC.

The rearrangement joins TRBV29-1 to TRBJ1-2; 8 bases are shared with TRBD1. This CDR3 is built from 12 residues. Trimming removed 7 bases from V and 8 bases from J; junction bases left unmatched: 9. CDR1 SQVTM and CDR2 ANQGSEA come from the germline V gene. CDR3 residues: CSAMDREAGYTF. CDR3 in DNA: TGCAGCGCCATGGACAGGGAGGCCGGCTACACCTTC.

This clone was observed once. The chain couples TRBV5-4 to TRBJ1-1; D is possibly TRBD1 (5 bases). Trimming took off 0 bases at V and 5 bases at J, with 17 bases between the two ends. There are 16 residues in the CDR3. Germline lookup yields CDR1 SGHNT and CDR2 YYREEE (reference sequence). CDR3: CASSLAGEGRGTEAFF. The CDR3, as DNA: TGTGCCAGCAGCTTGGCCGGGGAGGGGCGGGGAACTGAAGCTTTCTTT.

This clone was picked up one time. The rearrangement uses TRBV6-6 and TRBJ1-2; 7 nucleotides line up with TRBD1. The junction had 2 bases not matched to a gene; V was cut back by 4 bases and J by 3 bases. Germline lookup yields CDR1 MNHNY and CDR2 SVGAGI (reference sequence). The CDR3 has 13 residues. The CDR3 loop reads CASSLGQDYGYTF. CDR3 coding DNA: TGTGCCAGCAGTTTAGGACAGGACTATGGCTACACCTTC.

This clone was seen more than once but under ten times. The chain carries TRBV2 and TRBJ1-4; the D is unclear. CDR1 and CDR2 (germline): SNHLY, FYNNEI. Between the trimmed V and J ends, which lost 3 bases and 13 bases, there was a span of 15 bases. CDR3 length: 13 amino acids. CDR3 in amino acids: CASSENVRSTLFF. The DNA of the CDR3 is TGTGCCAGCAGTGAGAACGTACGTAGCACACTGTTTTTT.

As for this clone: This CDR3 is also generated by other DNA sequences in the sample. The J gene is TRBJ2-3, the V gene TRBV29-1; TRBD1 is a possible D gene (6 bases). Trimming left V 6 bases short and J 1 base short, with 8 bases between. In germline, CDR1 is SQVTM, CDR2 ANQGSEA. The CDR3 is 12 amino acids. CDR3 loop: CSVEGGTDTQYF. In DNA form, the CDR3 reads TGCAGCGTCGAGGGGGGCACAGATACGCAGTATTTT.

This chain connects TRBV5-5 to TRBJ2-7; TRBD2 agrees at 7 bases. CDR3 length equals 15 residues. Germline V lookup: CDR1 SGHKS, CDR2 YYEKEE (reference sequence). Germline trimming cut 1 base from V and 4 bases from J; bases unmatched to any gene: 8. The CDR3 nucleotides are TGTGCCAGCAGCTTGATTGCGGGGGACCTATACGAGCAGTACTTC. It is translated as CASSLIAGDLYEQYF.

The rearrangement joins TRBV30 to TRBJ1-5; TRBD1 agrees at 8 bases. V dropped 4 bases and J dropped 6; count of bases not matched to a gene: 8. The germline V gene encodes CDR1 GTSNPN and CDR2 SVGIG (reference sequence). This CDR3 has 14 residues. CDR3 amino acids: CAWKGQGKVQPQHF. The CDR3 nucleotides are TGTGCCTGGAAAGGACAGGGTAAAGTTCAGCCCCAGCATTTT.

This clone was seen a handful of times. CDR3 nucleotides: TGCGCCAGCAGCTCGGGACTAGTAGAAAACATTCAGTACTTC. Its translation is CASSSGLVENIQYF. V is TRBV4-3 and J is TRBJ2-4; 8 bases map to TRBD2. Germline V lookup: CDR1 LGHNA, CDR2 YSLEER. Unmatched junction bases numbered 5, after V lost 5 bases and J lost 5 bases. This CDR3 is 14 amino acids long.

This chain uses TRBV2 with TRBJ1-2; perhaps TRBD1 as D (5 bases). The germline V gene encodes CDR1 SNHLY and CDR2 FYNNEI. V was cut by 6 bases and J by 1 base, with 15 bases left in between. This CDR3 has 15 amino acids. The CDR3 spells CASSQKTGLNYGYTF. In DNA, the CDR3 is TGTGCCAGCAGCCAAAAAACAGGTCTTAACTATGGCTACACCTTC.

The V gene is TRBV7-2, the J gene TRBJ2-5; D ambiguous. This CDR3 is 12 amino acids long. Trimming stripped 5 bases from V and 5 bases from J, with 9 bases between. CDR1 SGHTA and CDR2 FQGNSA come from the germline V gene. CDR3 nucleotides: TGTGCCAGCAGCGTCCCTTGGGAGACCCAGTACTTC. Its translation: CASSVPWETQYF.

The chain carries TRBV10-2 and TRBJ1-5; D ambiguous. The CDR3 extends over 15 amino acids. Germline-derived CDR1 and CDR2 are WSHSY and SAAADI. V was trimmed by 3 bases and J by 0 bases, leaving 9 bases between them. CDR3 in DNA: TGCGCCAGCAGTGACCGCCCAGCTAGCAATCAGCCCCAGCATTTT. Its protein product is CASSDRPASNQPQHF.

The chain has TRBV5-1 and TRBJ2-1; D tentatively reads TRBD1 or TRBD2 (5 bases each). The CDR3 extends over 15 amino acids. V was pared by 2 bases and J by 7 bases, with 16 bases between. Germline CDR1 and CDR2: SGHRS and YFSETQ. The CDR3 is CASSFPRDGKNEQFF. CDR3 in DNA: TGCGCCAGCAGCTTCCCCCGGGACGGTAAGAATGAGCAGTTCTTC.

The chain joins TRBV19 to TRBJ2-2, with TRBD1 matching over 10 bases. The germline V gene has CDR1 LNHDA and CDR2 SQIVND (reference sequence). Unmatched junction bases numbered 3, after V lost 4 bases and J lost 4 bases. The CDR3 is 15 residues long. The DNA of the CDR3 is TGTGCCAGTAGTAGTAGGGACAGGGGCACCGGGGAGCTGTTTTTT. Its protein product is CASSSRDRGTGELFF. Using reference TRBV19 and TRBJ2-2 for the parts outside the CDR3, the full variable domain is DGGITQSPKYLFRKEGQNVTLSCEQNLNHDAMYWYRQDPGQGLRLIYYSQIVNDFQKGDIAEGYSVSREKKESFPLTVTSAQKNPTAFYLCASSSRDRGTGELFFGEGSRLTVL.

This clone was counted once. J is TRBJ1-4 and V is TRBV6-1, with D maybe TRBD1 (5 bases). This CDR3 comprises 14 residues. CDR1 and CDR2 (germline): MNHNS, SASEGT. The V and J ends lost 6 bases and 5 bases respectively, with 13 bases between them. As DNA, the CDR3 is TGTGCCAGCAGGTCGCGGGGGGAAAATGAAAAACTGTTTTTT. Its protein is CASRSRGENEKLFF.